The 32 T cell receptor beta chains below all came from one sample that was sequenced in a study of cytomegalovirus exposure and HLA in healthy donors (TCRdb year 2017). The library was generated by the immunoSEQ multiplex PCR assay. The multiplex PCR relied on a mix of 60 forward primers for TCR Vbeta segments and 13 reverse primers for TCR Jbeta segments. Here the immuneACCESS table is served through TCRdb, limited to in-frame sequences with V and J called. Missing clones are a known gap in these copies; in checked studies unresolved V genes cover under half, and the rest lacks a known reason. Present in this sample are fewer than 200,000 clones, over 65% of which were seen just once. Of the sample, around 6.9% is held by the ten largest clones. The sequencing input was PBMCs. The receptors shown here come from a middle-aged man in good health and CMV-seropositive.

The gene calls are TRBV30 and TRBJ1-4; no reliable D call. The CDR3 runs to 15 residues. Germline V CDR1 and CDR2: GTSNPN, SVGIG (reference sequence). The germline V and J ends were trimmed by 3 bases and 0 bases, with 11 bases remaining between them. The CDR3 DNA sequence: TGTGCCTGGAGGAGCGGGAAGGCAACTAATGAAAAACTGTTTTTT. Protein product: CAWRSGKATNEKLFF.

The chain carries TRBV2 and TRBJ2-7; 7 nucleotides line up with TRBD2. V was pared by 4 bases and J by 3 bases, with 6 bases of the junction left unmatched. The CDR3 spans 14 residues. Per the germline V gene, CDR1 is SNHLY and CDR2 is FYNNEI. The CDR3 bases are TGTGCCAGCAGTGGAAGACTAGCCCTCTACGAGCAGTACTTC. Protein product: CASSGRLALYEQYF.

The chain couples TRBV4-2 to TRBJ2-3; 12 bases agree with TRBD2. Germline V gene sequence: CDR1 LGHNA, CDR2 YNFKEQ. This CDR3 region has 18 residues. After removal of 1 base from V and 5 bases from J, the junction contained 10 bases not matched to a gene. CDR3 amino acids: CASSQVSSGGALGDTQYF. The CDR3 nucleotides read TGTGCCAGCAGCCAAGTGTCTAGCGGGGGGGCCTTGGGAGATACGCAGTATTTT.

V and J are TRBV13 and TRBJ2-7; D ambiguous. Trimming took off 2 bases at V and 2 bases at J, with 16 bases between the two ends. CDR1 is PRHDT and CDR2 is FYEKMQ in the germline V gene (reference sequence). There are 16 residues in the CDR3. The chain's CDR3 is CASSLFTRVDPYEQYF. DNA for the CDR3: TGTGCCAGCAGCTTATTCACCCGGGTAGACCCCTACGAGCAGTACTTC.

The chain combines TRBV11-2 with TRBJ1-2; D is unclear. The CDR3 is 15 residues long. Germline CDR1 reads SGHAT; CDR2 reads FQNNGV. Deletions cut 5 bases from V and 4 bases from J, with 17 bases between. CDR3 sequence (DNA): TGTGCCAGCAGCCCCGAGGGAGTACCAGGCTATGGCTACACCTTC. Amino acid sequence: CASSPEGVPGYGYTF.

This CDR3 is CASSTEQGRRNTEAFF. The DNA for the CDR3 is TGTGCCAGCAGCACCGAACAGGGACGAAGAAACACTGAAGCTTTCTTT. This sequence joins TRBV7-9 and TRBJ1-1, with a possible D match to TRBD1 (6 bases). V lost 5 bases and J lost 2, with 18 bases in between. The germline V gene encodes CDR1 SEHNR and CDR2 FQNEAQ (reference sequence). The CDR3 has 16 amino acids.

This sequence joins TRBV14 and TRBJ2-4; 12 nucleotides agree with TRBD2. J was trimmed by 6 bases and V by 0 bases; bases with no gene match: 6. The CDR3 extends over 17 amino acids. The germline V gene encodes CDR1 SGHDN and CDR2 FVKESK. Here the CDR3 reads CASSQDRGLAGANIQYF. The CDR3 DNA sequence: TGTGCCAGCAGCCAAGATCGGGGACTAGCGGGCGCAAACATTCAGTACTTC.

The rearrangement joins TRBV5-5 to TRBJ2-1, with TRBD1 matching 8 bases. Trimming at V came to 5 bases and at J to 0 bases, leaving 10 bases not matched to a gene. The CDR3 spans 17 residues. Germline loops: CDR1 SGHKS, CDR2 YYEKEE (reference sequence). The CDR3 is CASSWAPGTGSYNEQFF. Here the CDR3 DNA reads TGTGCCAGCAGTTGGGCCCCCGGGACAGGCTCCTACAATGAGCAGTTCTTC.

The chain uses TRBV19 and TRBJ1-6; 7 bases line up with TRBD1. Germline CDR1 and CDR2: LNHDA and SQIVND (reference sequence). The CDR3 is made up of 13 amino acids. The V and J ends lost 10 bases and 6 bases, in that order; junction bases with no gene match: 6. CDR3 bases: TGTGCCACCCGGGACAGTCCTAATTCACCCCTCCACTTT. Residues: CATRDSPNSPLHF.

The rearrangement joins TRBV6-5 to TRBJ2-7, with 7 bases matching TRBD2. Germline CDR1 reads MNHEY; CDR2 reads SVGAGI. The length of the CDR3 is 15 residues. With V trimmed by 6 bases and J by 2 bases, 10 bases remained unmatched. DNA of the CDR3: TGTGCCAGCAGCCCCGGGAGGAGTTTAACCTACGAGCAGTACTTC. This codes for CASSPGRSLTYEQYF.

The rearrangement uses TRBV9 and TRBJ1-2; D call uncertain. V lost 5 bases and J lost 8, with 7 bases in between. The CDR3 totals 10 residues. The germline V gene has CDR1 SGDLS and CDR2 YYNGEE. The CDR3 region is CASSGAGYTF. Written as DNA, the CDR3 is TGTGCCAGCAGTGGAGCAGGCTACACCTTC.

V usage is TRBV5-1 and J usage is TRBJ2-5; D perhaps matches TRBD1 (5 bases). The CDR3 extends over 17 amino acids. Deletions cut 0 bases from V and 0 bases from J, with 15 bases between. Germline CDR1 and CDR2: SGHRS and YFSETQ. CDR3 sequence reads: CASSLGGHQTYQETQYF. The CDR3 coding sequence is TGCGCCAGCAGCTTGGGTGGACACCAAACGTACCAAGAGACCCAGTACTTC.

The rearrangement links TRBV5-5 to TRBJ2-7; D might be TRBD2 (5 bases). Germline-derived CDR1 and CDR2 are SGHKS and YYEKEE (reference sequence). The V gene lost 4 bases and the J gene lost 4 bases, with 21 bases spanning the gap. This CDR3 is 16 amino acids long. CDR3 in DNA: TGTGCCAGCAGCCAAGCCGCCGGGAACCACCTTTACGAGCAGTACTTC. Translating gives CASSQAAGNHLYEQYF.

The chain uses TRBV19 and TRBJ1-2, with D maybe TRBD1 (6 bases). The V end lost 5 bases, the J end lost 0 bases, and 16 bases lay between the germline ends. CDR3 length equals 16 residues. CDR1 and CDR2 from the germline V gene are LNHDA and SQIVND (reference sequence). The CDR3 DNA sequence: TGTGCCAGTAGTTTTCCGGGACAAGGGACTAACTATGGCTACACCTTC. This translates into CASSFPGQGTNYGYTF. The full variable domain, completed using reference TRBV19 and TRBJ1-2, is DGGITQSPKYLFRKEGQNVTLSCEQNLNHDAMYWYRQDPGQGLRLIYYSQIVNDFQKGDIAEGYSVSREKKESFPLTVTSAQKNPTAFYLCASSFPGQGTNYGYTFGSGTRLTVV.

The rearrangement uses TRBV19 and TRBJ2-7, with 7 bases matching TRBD1. This CDR3 is built from 16 residues. The V gene end was trimmed by 10 bases and the J gene end by 1 base; junction bases not matched to a gene: 16. Germline assignment: CDR1 LNHDA and CDR2 SQIVND (reference sequence). CDR3 in amino acids: CATSNPEDRRSYEQYF. The CDR3 coding sequence is TGTGCCACCTCGAACCCCGAGGACAGGCGATCCTACGAGCAGTACTTC.

This chain connects TRBV5-1 to TRBJ1-2; tentatively, D is TRBD1 (6 bases). Trimming left V 3 bases short and J 8 bases short, with 17 bases between. This CDR3 spans 14 amino acids. The germline CDR1 and CDR2 sequences are SGHRS and YFSETQ. In nucleotides, the CDR3 is TGCGCCAGCAGCTACACTAACAGGGTGGGCGGCTACACCTTC. Residues: CASSYTNRVGGYTF.

CDR3 amino acids: CAWSFLPYEQYF. CDR3 DNA sequence: TGTGCCTGGAGTTTCCTCCCCTACGAGCAGTACTTC. J is TRBJ2-7 and V is TRBV30; D gene unclear. Per germline, CDR1 GTSNPN and CDR2 SVGIG (reference sequence). The V end lost 2 bases, the J end lost 2 bases, and 7 bases lay between the germline ends. The CDR3 is made up of 12 amino acids.

The rearrangement uses TRBV9 and TRBJ2-2; 7 nucleotides agree with TRBD1. Germline V gene data show CDR1 as SGDLS and CDR2 as YYNGEE. The CDR3 extends over 13 amino acids. Trimming took 6 bases from V and 1 from J; bases not matched to a gene: 0. In DNA, the CDR3 is TGTGCCAGCAACAGGGGGAACACCGGGGAGCTGTTTTTT. Residues: CASNRGNTGELFF.

This clone was seen a single time. This chain uses TRBV28 with TRBJ1-3; 7 bases are shared with TRBD1. The germline V gene encodes CDR1 MDHEN and CDR2 SYDVKM. There are 14 residues in the CDR3. The V and J ends lost 2 bases and 4 bases, in that order; junction bases with no gene match: 2. The chain's CDR3 is CASSLGQDGNTIYF. Written as DNA, the CDR3 is TGTGCCAGCAGTTTAGGACAGGACGGAAACACCATATATTTT. The variable domain in full, with the rest retrieved from reference TRBV28 and TRBJ1-3, is DVKVTQSSRYLVKRTGEKVFLECVQDMDHENMFWYRQDPGLGLRLIYFSYDVKMKEKGDIPEGYSVSREKKERFSLILESASTNQTSMYLCASSLGQDGNTIYFGEGSWLTVV.

The chain combines TRBV11-2 with TRBJ2-5; the D gene is possibly TRBD1 (5 bases). V lost 8 bases, J lost 2 bases, and 9 bases lay in between. This CDR3 comprises 12 residues. Germline V CDR1 and CDR2: SGHAT, FQNNGV. The CDR3 here is CASGRVQETQYF. CDR3 sequence (DNA): TGTGCCAGCGGCAGGGTACAAGAGACCCAGTACTTC.

The chain carries TRBV18 and TRBJ2-2; the D gene is possibly TRBD2 (5 bases). Germline V gives CDR1 KGHSH, CDR2 LQKENI. This CDR3 is built from 15 residues. V lost 2 bases, J lost 6 bases, and 13 bases lay in between. The CDR3 loop reads CASSPYTTGAGELFF. For the CDR3, the DNA is TGTGCCAGCTCACCATACACGACCGGGGCCGGGGAGCTGTTTTTT.

Here the CDR3 DNA reads TGTGCCAGCAGCCGCCTAGGTGCGATGGCTTTCTTT. This translates into CASSRLGAMAFF. The rearrangement joins TRBV6-6 to TRBJ1-1; D gene uncertain. V was cut by 6 bases and J by 11 bases, with 16 bases left in between. Germline values: CDR1 MNHNY, CDR2 SVGAGI (reference sequence). CDR3 length equals 12 residues.

The rearrangement links TRBV7-9 to TRBJ1-1, with 8 bases aligning to TRBD1. Trimming at V came to 6 bases and at J to 0 bases, leaving 0 bases not matched to a gene. Germline V CDR1 and CDR2: SEHNR, FQNEAQ (reference sequence). This CDR3 spans 13 amino acids. The CDR3 DNA reads TGTGCCAGCAGGGGACAGGTGAACACTGAAGCTTTCTTT. It yields the protein CASRGQVNTEAFF.

This clone was counted between two and nine times. J is TRBJ2-7 and V is TRBV7-9, with TRBD2 matching over 8 bases. CDR1 and CDR2 (germline): SEHNR, FQNEAQ (reference sequence). J lost 5 bases, V lost 5 bases, and 14 bases had no gene match. This CDR3 comprises 16 residues. CDR3 sequence (DNA): TGTGCCAGCAGCGGCGGGTTAGCGGGGCCCTGGGACGAGCAGTACTTC. Its translation is CASSGGLAGPWDEQYF. Variable domain in full (rest from reference TRBV7-9 and TRBJ2-7): DTGVSQNPRHKITKRGQNVTFRCDPISEHNRLYWYRQTLGQGPEFLTYFQNEAQLEKSRLLSDRFSAERPKGSFSTLEIQRTEQGDSAMYLCASSGGLAGPWDEQYFGPGTRLTVT.

There are a few counts of this clone. This chain joins TRBV7-9 and TRBJ1-5, with D perhaps matching TRBD1 (5 bases). The CDR3 is 16 amino acids. Germline CDR1 and CDR2: SEHNR and FQNEAQ (reference sequence). Trimming removed 5 bases from V and 3 bases from J, with 17 bases in between. The CDR3 reads CASSPLATGPNQPQHF. CDR3 in DNA: TGTGCCAGCAGCCCACTGGCAACAGGTCCCAATCAGCCCCAGCATTTT.

This chain links TRBV27 with TRBJ2-7; 8 bases map to TRBD1. This CDR3 has 14 residues. With V trimmed by 2 bases and J by 3 bases, 3 bases remained unmatched. Per germline, CDR1 MNHEY and CDR2 SMNVEV (reference sequence). The CDR3 DNA follows: TGTGCCAGCAGTTTACAGGGGGCCAACTACGAGCAGTACTTC. Its protein is CASSLQGANYEQYF.

J is TRBJ1-5 and V is TRBV18; TRBD1 might be the D (5 bases). The V end was cut by 2 bases, the J end by 6 bases, with 17 bases between. The length of the CDR3 is 16 residues. Looked up from germline, CDR1 is KGHSH and CDR2 is LQKENI. The CDR3 sequence: CASSPVDVGVGQPQHF. The CDR3 DNA follows: TGTGCCAGCTCACCAGTTGACGTAGGGGTCGGTCAGCCCCAGCATTTT.

V is TRBV19 and J is TRBJ1-4; D is ambiguous. Germline assignment: CDR1 LNHDA and CDR2 SQIVND (reference sequence). The V end lost 6 bases, the J end lost 8 bases, and 13 bases lay between the germline ends. The CDR3 is made up of 13 amino acids. In nucleotides, the CDR3 is TGTGCCAGTAGGGACTCCCTTGCCGAAAAACTGTTTTTT. Its translation: CASRDSLAEKLFF.

CDR3 sequence: CASSFGRADYEQYF. The CDR3 DNA follows: TGTGCCAGCAGTTTCGGCAGGGCCGATTACGAGCAGTACTTC. The chain links TRBV6-5 to TRBJ2-7; D possibly corresponds to TRBD1 (5 bases). Germline values: CDR1 MNHEY, CDR2 SVGAGI. The CDR3 spans 14 residues. Between the trimmed V and J ends, which lost 4 bases and 4 bases, there was a span of 14 bases.

This sequence joins TRBV11-2 and TRBJ1-5; 9 bases match TRBD1. V lost 6 bases to trimming and J lost 7 bases; unmatched junction nucleotides: 7. Germline assignment: CDR1 SGHAT and CDR2 FQNNGV. The length of the CDR3 is 14 residues. CDR3 sequence: CASSHTGGGQPQHF. CDR3 coding DNA: TGTGCCAGCAGTCACACAGGGGGCGGACAGCCCCAGCATTTT.

This clone was seen a handful of times. For the CDR3, the DNA is TGTGCCAGTGGAGCTTATAGCAATCAGCCCCAGCATTTT. This codes for CASGAYSNQPQHF. This chain connects TRBV10-3 to TRBJ1-5; D uncertain. Germline-derived CDR1 and CDR2 are ENHRY and SYGVKD. Trimming stripped 10 bases from V and 0 bases from J, with 10 bases between. The CDR3 sequence is 13 residues long.

The chain joins TRBV7-9 to TRBJ1-1; D may be TRBD1 (6 bases). The CDR3 sequence is 14 residues long. The V and J ends lost 1 base and 7 bases respectively, with 13 bases between them. From germline, CDR1 is SEHNR and CDR2 FQNEAQ (reference sequence). CDR3 bases: TGTGCCAGCAGCTTAGTAAGTCCGGACAGTGAAGCTTTCTTT. Amino acids: CASSLVSPDSEAFF.